This TCR beta chain was documented in a study of T cells in Graves' hyperthyroidism and ophthalmopathy. Orbital computed tomography and thyroid ultrasound, together with serum TRAb and thyroxine and clinical symptoms, were used for diagnoses. TCR beta CDR3 region amplification was performed from RNA transcripts. The TCR CDR3 first-round RT-PCR relied on the HTBI primer set. TCRdb itself ran the multiplex PCR reads through MiXCR, one entry per CDR3 protein. The top ten clones hold around 10% of a sample with fewer than 550,000 distinct CDR3 sequences, around a quarter of them seen once. Germline V CDR1 and CDR2: LNHDA, SQIVND (reference sequence). The CDR3 runs to 14 residues. With V trimmed by 8 bases and J by 10 bases, 11 bases remained unmatched.

The TCR comes from a woman between 25 and 40 years old with Graves' ophthalmopathy. The chain is built from TRBV19 and TRBJ1-6; TRBD1 matches at 7 bases. Sequences were obtained from blood. CDR3 bases: TGTGCCAGTGATCCGGGACAGTTAAGGTCACCCCTCCACTTT. Amino acid sequence: CASDPGQLRSPLHF.